This TCR beta chain derives from a study of human T cells and chemical hapten exposure (dated by TCRdb to about 2021). Describing the broader study: For sensitization, 2% DPC in acetone was applied to a roughly 2 cm by roughly 2 cm area of upper inner arm skin. Blood for TCR sequencing was provided by twenty-nine alopecia patients at one to four time points (pre-sensitization, 2, 6 and 24 weeks). Alopecia areata with under or over 50% scalp involvement, alopecia totalis and alopecia universalis were represented in the patient cohort, which was mostly female. This study followed changes in the peripheral blood TCR repertoire in vivo during primary and secondary sensitization of alopecia patients to the hapten diphenylcyclopropenone (DPC). Blood was sampled from patients pre-sensitization (week 0) and at 2, 6 and about 24 weeks after DPC sensitization. Throughout the roughly 25-week study period, patients were also given weekly therapeutic DPC doses on the scalp. Patch testing was performed on the upper back with Finn chambers containing 0.01% DPC, and the patch tests were scored after 6 days according to International Contact Dermatitis Research Group standards. Libraries were combined into a pool for sequencing, and differences in TCR yield between samples came mainly from small differences in library volumes within the pool. General study outcomes and caveats: Patch test score was positively correlated with the number of PT1 expanded TCRs, with significance at thresholds 8, 16 and 32 but not at 4. All patients had alopecia, a presumed autoimmune disease, so their immune response might differ from that of healthy individuals. Repeated subsampling changed both the strength of the expansion versus patch-test correlation and the threshold at which that correlation became significant. Expanded TCRs formed significantly more large CDR3 similarity clusters than pre-sensitization or healthy control sets, consistent with antigen-driven responses. The number of TCRs above 1 in 1000 frequency did not change with DPC sensitization; there was no evidence of global repertoire structure alterations.

From a lookup of the germline V gene, CDR1 and CDR2 are SQVTM and ANQGSEA. V is pared back by 8 bases and J by 2 bases, with 9 bases lying between the germline termini. There are 11 amino acids in the CDR3, from cysteine to phenylalanine inclusive. CDR3 DNA only is kept here, 33 bases in frame from base 1. Comments on this clonotype: The clone's antigen remains unknown. No clone much larger than this one lies a single base away; base qualities are absent.

Library method: RACE. Sequencer: NextSeq 500. During library preparation, unique molecular identifiers were attached to individual cDNA molecules so that TCRs could be counted in a quantitative, reproducible way. Each blood RNA sample was used to sequence both TCR alpha and TCR beta chains. As for the original processing: The median number of TCRs per sample was approximately 93,000, ranging from 23,224 to 690,600. V, J and CDR3 annotation of the TCR reads was carried out using the Decombinator software suite. Every sample was subsampled to the same number of TCRs (28,000) for the PS versus PT1 abundance plots. Expanded TCRs were defined as absent before sensitization and observed at least eight times at the 2-week time point. The public reads were reanalyzed by TCRdb: fastp trimming at Q25, MiXCR alignment, in-frame beta chains only. Each CDR3 protein appears once, grouped with its most common genes and DNA. The V and J calls reflect TCRdb's pipeline rather than the authors' work. Here the sample has 250,000 to 300,000 distinct CDR3 sequences; around 7% occur a single time. The top ten constitute 0.9% to 1.5% of the sample.

In light of the paper, this sample's time point label describes: pre-sensitization, week 0. The treatment or condition label for this specimen denotes: therapeutic diphenylcyclopropenone sensitization with weekly scalp DPC. At every patch-test visit, the blood draw took place before the patch test was put on. Patients were considered eligible if aged 18 to 70, diagnosed with alopecia and deemed suitable for DPC therapy, and patients were excluded if pregnant. Unfractionated whole blood was collected in Tempus Blood RNA tubes, and total RNA was extracted from that blood. The starting material was whole blood, obtained in connection with sensitization to the hapten diphenylcyclopropenone (DPC). The rearranged chain carries TRBV29-1 and TRBJ1-1; there is no confident call for the D gene. This TCR came from a man younger than 30 with alopecia areata. Some clones in this sample may be carry-over from other donors' samples. In nucleotide form, the sequence is TGCAGCCTCCAGGCCAACACTGAAGCTTTCTTT. It translates to CSLQANTEAFF. Extended through the reference TRBV29-1 and TRBJ1-1 proteins, this CDR3 yields the full variable domain: SAVISQKPSRDICQRGTSLTIQCQVDSQVTMMFWYRQQPGQSLTLIATANQGSEATYESGFVIDKFPISRPNLTFSTLTVSNMSPEDSSIYLCSLQANTEAFFGQGTRLTVV.